This T cell receptor (beta chain) was profiled in a study of PD-1 blockade in classical Hodgkin lymphoma. TCRdb keeps only in-frame clones here, not all; method: immunoSEQ multiplex PCR. The data hold about 90,000 clones, with around 90% observed a single time. Study observations and caveats: Nothing has yet pinned down what causes the repertoire differences, possibly disease activity or prior therapy. Exclusion removed patients who began nivolumab under 1 year after ASCT. CD4+ but not CD8+ TCR diversity rose significantly by C4D1. Newly diagnosed patients were said to have less baseline TCR diversity than healthy donors did.

The CDR3 consists of 20 residues. Per germline, CDR1 MDHEN and CDR2 SYDVKM. Trimming left V 3 bases short and J 0 bases short, with 26 bases between. Relapses following autologous stem cell transplantation were seen in all patients, with brentuximab vedotin exposure varying. As for this clone: The target antigen is unknown.

The chain has TRBV28 and TRBJ1-1; D unclear. The starting material was peripheral blood mononuclear cells (PBMCs), obtained before the second cycle of nivolumab. The receptor was isolated from a human donor with classical Hodgkin lymphoma. This CDR3 is CASSFIGIRSTNYMNTEAFF. The CDR3 DNA is TGTGCCAGCAGTTTCATTGGGATTAGGTCAACGAACTACATGAACACTGAAGCTTTCTTT.